This TCR beta chain was sequenced in a study of Tregs in tolerant kidney transplant recipients. General study findings and limits: No direct test of biological reproducibility was done here.

Regarding this clone: The antigen is not known.

This table comes from immunoSEQ multiplex PCR, and its TCRdb copy is limited to in-frame clones, with some not included. The table includes tens of thousands of clones, 80% to 95% detected once. With 3 bases clipped from V and 3 bases from J, the junction kept 3 bases outside the gene matches. The CDR3 consists of 15 residues. Germline V gene lookup returns CDR1 SGHTS and CDR2 YDEGEE. This chain joins TRBV5-8 and TRBJ1-5, with 10 bases that match TRBD1. This receptor was taken from a human donor who received a combined kidney and bone marrow transplant. The material sequenced was Tregs from blood, taken before the transplant. The chain's CDR3 is CASSSTGGPNQPQHF. CDR3 nucleotides: TGTGCCAGCAGCTCGACAGGGGGCCCCAATCAGCCCCAGCATTTT. The entire variable domain, with the rest obtained from reference TRBV5-8 and TRBJ1-5, is as follows: EAGVTQSPTHLIKTRGQQATLRCSPISGHTSVYWYQQALGLGLQFLLWYDEGEERNRGNFPPRFSGRQFPNYSSELNVNALELEDSALYLCASSSTGGPNQPQHFGDGTRLSIL.